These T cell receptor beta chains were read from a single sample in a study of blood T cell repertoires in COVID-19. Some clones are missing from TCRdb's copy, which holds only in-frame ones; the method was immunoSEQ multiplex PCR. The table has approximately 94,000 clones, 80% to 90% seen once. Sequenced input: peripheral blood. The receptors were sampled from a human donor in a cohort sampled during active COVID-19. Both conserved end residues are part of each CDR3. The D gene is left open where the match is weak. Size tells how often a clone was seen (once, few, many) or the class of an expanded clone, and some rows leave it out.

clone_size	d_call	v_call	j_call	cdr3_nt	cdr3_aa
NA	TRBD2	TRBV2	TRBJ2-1	TGTGCCAGCAGTGTACTAGCGAAAAACAATGAGCAGTTCTTC	CASSVLAKNNEQFF
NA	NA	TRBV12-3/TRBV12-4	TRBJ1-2	TGTGCCAGCAGTTTAGTCAGGGTTGATGGCTACACCTTC	CASSLVRVDGYTF
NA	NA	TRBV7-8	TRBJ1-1	TGTGCCAGCAGTCAAACGGGGAACACTGAAGCTTTCTTT	CASSQTGNTEAFF
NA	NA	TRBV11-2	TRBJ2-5	TGTGCCAGCAGCTCGAGGCCGACGGCGATCCAAGAGACCCAGTACTTC	CASSSRPTAIQETQYF
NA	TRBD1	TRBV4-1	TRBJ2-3	TGCGCCAGCAGCACCCCAAACAGGGGGGTAGATGATACGCAGTATTTT	CASSTPNRGVDDTQYF
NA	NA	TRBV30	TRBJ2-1	TGTGCCTGGAGTGAGGAGAATGAGCAGTTCTTC	CAWSEENEQFF
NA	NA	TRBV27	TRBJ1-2	TGTGCCAGCAGTTCCAAGGATCGGGGCTATGGCTACACCTTC	CASSSKDRGYGYTF
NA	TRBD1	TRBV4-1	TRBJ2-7	TGCGCCAGCAGCCGGGGACAGGACCTCTCCTACGAGCAGTACTTC	CASSRGQDLSYEQYF
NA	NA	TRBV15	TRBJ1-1	TGTGCCACCAGCAGAGATGTGCAGGGCTCGGACGCTTTCTTT	CATSRDVQGSDAFF
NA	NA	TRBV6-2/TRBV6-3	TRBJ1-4	TGTGCCAGCAGTTATGCGGGGGCGCGGACTAATGAAAAACTGTTTTTT	CASSYAGARTNEKLFF
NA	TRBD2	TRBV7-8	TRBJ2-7	TGTGCCAGCAGCCTACCGGGACTAGCGGGACCTTACGAGCAGTACTTC	CASSLPGLAGPYEQYF
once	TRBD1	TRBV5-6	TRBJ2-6	TGTGCCAGCAGGGCTGCCGGGACAGGGGCTGGGGCCAACGTCCTGACTTTC	CASRAAGTGAGANVLTF
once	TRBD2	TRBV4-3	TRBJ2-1	TGCGCCAGCAGCCAAGAGCGGGCTAGCGGGAGGACAAAGCAGTTCTTC	CASSQERASGRTKQFF
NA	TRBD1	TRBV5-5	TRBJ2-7	TGTGCCAGCAGCTGGGACAGGGTACCCTACGAGCAGTACTTC	CASSWDRVPYEQYF
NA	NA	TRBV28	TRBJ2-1	TGTGCCAGCAGTTTATCGGCGGCCGGGGGCTACAATGAGCAGTTCTTC	CASSLSAAGGYNEQFF
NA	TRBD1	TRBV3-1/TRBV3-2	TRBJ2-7	TGTGCCAGCAGCCACGAGTCGGGACAGTTCTACGAGCAGTACTTC	CASSHESGQFYEQYF
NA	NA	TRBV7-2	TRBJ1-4	TGTGCCAGCAGCTCTCAGGGGTTGGCTAATGAAAAACTGTTTTTT	CASSSQGLANEKLFF
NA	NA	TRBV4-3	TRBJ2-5	TGCGCCAGCAGCCAAGACCGCCAACTCCAAGAGACCCAGTACTTC	CASSQDRQLQETQYF
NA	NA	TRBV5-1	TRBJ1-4	TGCGCCAGCAGCCCTCTACCTAATGAAAAACTGTTTTTT	CASSPLPNEKLFF
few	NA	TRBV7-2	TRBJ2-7	TGTGCCAGCAGCCAGGACAGTTCTCCCTACGAGCAGTACTTC	CASSQDSSPYEQYF
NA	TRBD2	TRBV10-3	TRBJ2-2	TGTGCCATCAGTGAGTCGGGGCTAGCGGGAGGAACCGGGGAGCTGTTTTTT	CAISESGLAGGTGELFF
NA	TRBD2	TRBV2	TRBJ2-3	TGTGCCAGCGAAGCGGGAGGGCTCCGAGATACGCAGTATTTT	CASEAGGLRDTQYF
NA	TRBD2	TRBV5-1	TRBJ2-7	TGCGCCAGCAGCTCTAGCGGGAGCTCCTACGAGCAGTACTTC	CASSSSGSSYEQYF
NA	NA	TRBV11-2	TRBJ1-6	TGTGCCAGCAGCGCCAGGGGAGAATGGTCACCCCTCCACTTT	CASSARGEWSPLHF
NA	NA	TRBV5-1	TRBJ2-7	TGCGCCAGCAGAAGGCAGGGGGAGGCTTCCTACGAGCAGTACTTC	CASRRQGEASYEQYF
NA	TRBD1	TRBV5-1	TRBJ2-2	TGCGCCAGCAGCTTGTTCGGGACAGGGGATAACACCGGGGAGCTGTTTTTT	CASSLFGTGDNTGELFF
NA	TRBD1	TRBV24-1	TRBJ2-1	TGTGCCACCAGTGCCCTTGGACAGGGGAACAATGAGCAGTTCTTC	CATSALGQGNNEQFF
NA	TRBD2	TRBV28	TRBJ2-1	TGTGCCAGCAGTTCGGGACTAGCCCACAATGAGCAGTTCTTC	CASSSGLAHNEQFF
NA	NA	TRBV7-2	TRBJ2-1	TGTGCCAGCAGCTTAGCGCGAGCTTCTTACAATGAGCAGTTCTTC	CASSLARASYNEQFF
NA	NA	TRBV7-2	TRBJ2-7	TGTGCCAGCCGGCCGCGGGCCGCAAATACAGGGAGCCTTTCCTACGAGCAGTACTTC	CASRPRAANTGSLSYEQYF
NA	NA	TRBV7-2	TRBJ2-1	TGTGCCAGCAGGCCTAGGTGGAGGGAGCTTACTTACAATGAGCAGTTCTTC	CASRPRWRELTYNEQFF
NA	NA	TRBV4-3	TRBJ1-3	TGCGCCAGCAGCCAGGCCCAGGGGTCTGGAAACACCATATATTTT	CASSQAQGSGNTIYF
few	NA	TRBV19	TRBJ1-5	TGTGCCACCTCCTCCGGGGGGTCCAGTCAGCCCCAGCATTTT	CATSSGGSSQPQHF
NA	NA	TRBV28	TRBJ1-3	TGTGCCAGCAGTTCCCCGGGGTCTGGAAACACCATATATTTT	CASSSPGSGNTIYF
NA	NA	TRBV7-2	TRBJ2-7	TGTGCCAGCAGCTTAGGGGCAGGGGGGACCTACGAGCAGTACTTC	CASSLGAGGTYEQYF
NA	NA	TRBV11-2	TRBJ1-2	TGTGCCAGCAGCTTAGTCGCAGGGTCAAGTTATGGCTACACCTTC	CASSLVAGSSYGYTF
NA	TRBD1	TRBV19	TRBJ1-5	TGTGCCACCGGACAGGGGCGCCAGCCCCAGCATTTT	CATGQGRQPQHF
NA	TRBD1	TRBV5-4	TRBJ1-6	TGTGCCAGCAGCCGAGGACAGGGAAATTCACCCCTCCACTTT	CASSRGQGNSPLHF
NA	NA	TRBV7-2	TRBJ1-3	TGTGCCAGCCTCCCGACTGGAAGCTCTGGAAACACCATATATTTT	CASLPTGSSGNTIYF
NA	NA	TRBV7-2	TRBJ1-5	TGTGCCAGCAGCTTGACAGCGAGCAATCAGCCCCAGCATTTT	CASSLTASNQPQHF